This TCR beta chain was identified during a study of T cell responses to AZD1222 COVID-19 vaccine. Method: immunoSEQ multiplex PCR; TCRdb's copy keeps in-frame clones and lacks some. The table includes approximately 150,000 clones, around 89% detected once. The CDR3 is 16 amino acids. The receptor was derived from an adult in good health. The chain carries TRBV21-1 and TRBJ2-3. TRBV21-1 is a recognized pseudogene. The starting material was peripheral blood, obtained on day 0 of AZD1222 vaccination. The CDR3 region has the DNA TGTGCCAGCAGCAAAAAGGTCCGGGACCCTACAGATACGCAGTATTTT. Protein: CASSKKVRDPTDTQYF.